The sequence of this T cell receptor beta chain was determined in a study of PD-1 blockade in classical Hodgkin lymphoma. V was clipped by 5 bases and J by 8 bases; unmatched bases: 3. Germline V gives CDR1 MNHEY, CDR2 SVGAGI. The CDR3 covers 15 residues. Sequencing was performed with immunoSEQ multiplex PCR; in TCRdb, only in-frame clones are kept and a portion is missing. The table lists around 17,000 clones, approximately 84% of them singletons. This sample's time point: newly diagnosed, previously untreated cHL patient sample. The chain links TRBV6-5 to TRBJ2-1; 16 bases fit TRBD2. Sequenced sample: peripheral blood mononuclear cells (PBMCs). The sequence was collected from a human donor with classical Hodgkin lymphoma. The CDR3 DNA follows: TGTGCCAGCAGTGGGACTAGCGGGGGGGTTTATGAGCAGTTCTTC. As protein: CASSGTSGGVYEQFF.